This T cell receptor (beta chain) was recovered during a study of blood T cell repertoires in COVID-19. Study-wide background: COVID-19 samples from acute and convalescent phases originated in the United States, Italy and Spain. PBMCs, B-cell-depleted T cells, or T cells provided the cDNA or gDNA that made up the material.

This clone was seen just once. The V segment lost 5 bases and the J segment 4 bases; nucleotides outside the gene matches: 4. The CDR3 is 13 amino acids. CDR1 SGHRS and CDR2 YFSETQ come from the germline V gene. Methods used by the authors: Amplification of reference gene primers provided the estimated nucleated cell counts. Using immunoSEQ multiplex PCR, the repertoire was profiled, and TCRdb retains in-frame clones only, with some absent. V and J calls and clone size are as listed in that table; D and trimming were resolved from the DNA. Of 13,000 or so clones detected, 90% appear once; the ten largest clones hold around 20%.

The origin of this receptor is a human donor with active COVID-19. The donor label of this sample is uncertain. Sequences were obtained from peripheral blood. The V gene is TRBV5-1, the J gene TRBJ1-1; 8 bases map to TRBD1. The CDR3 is CASRPTGGTEAFF. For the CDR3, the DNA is TGCGCCAGCAGACCTACAGGGGGCACTGAAGCTTTCTTT.